The 7 T cell receptor beta chains listed next were all sequenced from one sample in a study of T-cell reconstitution after alpha-beta-depleted transplantation in children. This sample's TCRbeta library carried unique molecular identifier barcodes. TCRdb used MiXCR to reprocess the PCR reads, holding one entry per CDR3 protein. The data contain about 510,000 distinct CDR3 sequences, 10% to 12% of them singletons. The specimen was PBMCs, mostly from graft donor cells, collected 180 days after TCRalphabeta/CD19-depleted stem cell transplant. The source of these receptors is a female patient between 2 and 10 years old who had a stem cell transplant for aplastic anemia, so the T cells may come from the graft donor.

This clonotype was seen more than once but under ten times. The chain carries TRBV7-9 and TRBJ2-3; the D is unclear. The germline V gene encodes CDR1 SEHNR and CDR2 FQNEAQ (reference sequence). Trimming stripped 5 bases from V and 0 bases from J, with 15 bases between. The CDR3 is made up of 16 amino acids. The CDR3 bases are TGTGCCAGCAGCCTTCCCCCGACATTTAGCACAGATACGCAGTATTTT. This sequence encodes CASSLPPTFSTDTQYF.

The chain recombines TRBV6-6 with TRBJ1-3, with a possible D match to TRBD1 (5 bases). The germline CDR1 and CDR2 sequences are MNHNY and SVGAGI (reference sequence). This CDR3 contains 13 residues. Between the trimmed V and J ends, which lost 5 bases and 4 bases, there was a span of 9 bases. The CDR3, as DNA: TGTGCCAGCAGTGGGGGATTGGGAAACACCATATATTTT. This encodes CASSGGLGNTIYF.

This clonotype was detected a few times. The V and J genes are TRBV14 and TRBJ2-3; D possibly corresponds to TRBD2 (5 bases). The length of the CDR3 is 12 residues. Germline V gene data show CDR1 as SGHDN and CDR2 as FVKESK. V lost 4 bases to trimming and J lost 7 bases, with 9 bases between them. CDR3 DNA sequence: TGTGCCAGCAGCCTAGAGCGGTATACGCAGTATTTT. It codes for CASSLERYTQYF.

This clonotype has more than one count but fewer than ten. J is TRBJ2-7 and V is TRBV18, with D possibly being TRBD1 (6 bases). The CDR3 length is 15 residues. The V end was cut by 6 bases, the J end by 0 bases, with 15 bases between. Per germline, CDR1 KGHSH and CDR2 LQKENI. This CDR3 is CASSARPDSSYEQYF. CDR3 nucleotides: TGTGCCAGCTCGGCCCGTCCGGACAGCTCCTACGAGCAGTACTTC.

This clonotype has just a few counts. This CDR3 is CASRGDRGENIQYF. CDR3 in DNA: TGTGCCAGCAGGGGGGACAGGGGAGAAAACATTCAGTACTTC. J is TRBJ2-4 and V is TRBV12-3 or TRBV12-4; 10 positions agree with TRBD1. CDR3 length: 14 residues. The trim removed 6 bases at V and 5 bases at J, leaving 4 bases unmatched.

The rearrangement links TRBV6-2 or TRBV6-3 to TRBJ2-7, with D unclear. Trimming took off 10 bases at V and 2 bases at J, with 15 bases between the two ends. Germline-derived CDR1 and CDR2 are MNHEY and SVGEGT. This CDR3 is 13 amino acids long. DNA of the CDR3: TGTGCCACCTCACGGTCAGTTCCCTACGAGCAGTACTTC. Protein sequence: CATSRSVPYEQYF.

This clonotype was counted between two and nine times. The chain is built from TRBV6-5 and TRBJ1-1, with D tentatively TRBD1 (5 bases). The germline gives CDR1 MNHEY, CDR2 SVGAGI. The CDR3 totals 19 residues. Trimming left V 0 bases short and J 1 base short, with 21 bases between. CDR3 nucleotides: TGTGCCAGCAGTTACTCGGAGGCCGGGACCGCCGCGACGAACACTGAAGCTTTCTTT. It yields the protein CASSYSEAGTAATNTEAFF.